This T cell receptor (beta chain) appears in the sequencing data of a study of CD8 T cells in ankylosing spondylitis. There are many counts of this clonotype. A quantitative 5'-RACE method, one with molecular barcodes, was used to make TCR beta libraries. MiXCR, run by TCRdb on the 5' RACE reads, gives a single entry per CDR3 protein. The table shows around 210,000 distinct CDR3 sequences, with approximately 8% occurring only once. This TCR was sampled from a female donor with ankylosing spondylitis or in good health (not recorded which). The specimen was blood, either unsorted or a sorted T cell fraction (not recorded which).

The CDR3 loop reads CSARQSPNYEQYF. In DNA form, the CDR3 reads TGCAGTGCTAGACAGAGCCCTAACTACGAGCAGTACTTC. J is TRBJ2-7 and V is TRBV20-1; D is uncertain. CDR3 length: 13 residues. V lost 2 bases and J 3 bases, leaving 11 bases between the germline ends. In germline, CDR1 is DFQATT, CDR2 SNEGSKA (reference sequence).